The T cell receptor beta chain under discussion was sequenced for a study of glioma-infiltrating T cells after dendritic cell vaccination. Study as a whole: Autologous tumor lysate-pulsed dendritic cell vaccination was given between about 2002 and 2013. Three intradermal dendritic cell vaccine injections were given every two weeks.

The table came from immunoSEQ multiplex PCR; TCRdb's copy has only in-frame clones and leaves some out. The table includes under 40,000 clones, 90% detected once. Isocitrate dehydrogenase mutation was absent in all glioblastoma patients. PBMC were collected before vaccination, two weeks after the third vaccination, and at progression. This clonotype originated in a human donor with glioblastoma. Here the sequenced sample was blood, taken before dendritic cell vaccination.

As DNA, the CDR3 is TGTGCCAGCAGCAGGGGACTTAACCCCAATCAGCCCCAGCATTTT. Its protein is CASSRGLNPNQPQHF. The chain has TRBV7-8 and TRBJ1-5, with a possible D match to TRBD1 (5 bases). CDR1 is SGHVS and CDR2 is FQNEAQ in the germline V gene. V was trimmed by 5 bases and J by 3 bases, leaving 14 bases between them. The CDR3 consists of 15 residues.